These T cell receptor beta chains were read from a single sample in a study of blood T cell repertoires in COVID-19. Assay used: immunoSEQ multiplex PCR; TCRdb lists only in-frame clones, some missing. The sample records 400,000 to 500,000 clones, nearly 90% being singletons. The sequencing input was PBMCs or T cells enriched from blood (not recorded which). These receptors all stem from a woman aged 18-29 years who had been exposed to COVID-19. Both conserved end residues are part of each CDR3. A D gene is named only where the DNA matches it firmly. Not all rows give a size; the values are once, few, many and, for expanded clones, a class.

D: TRBD1
length: 15
size: NA
V: TRBV28
J: TRBJ1-5
DNA: TGTGCCAGCAGTACGACAGGGGAAGGGAATCAGCCCCAGCATTTT
CDR3: CASSTTGEGNQPQHF

D: TRBD1
length: 14
size: NA
V: TRBV28
J: TRBJ2-5
DNA: TGTGCCAGCAGTCCGGGACAGGGTGGAGAGACCCAGTACTTC
CDR3: CASSPGQGGETQYF

D: NA
length: 18
size: NA
V: TRBV30
J: TRBJ2-1
DNA: TGTGCCTGGAGTGGGGGGCACGTGGGAGAAATACCCTACAATGAGCAGTTCTTC
CDR3: CAWSGGHVGEIPYNEQFF

D: NA
length: 13
size: few
V: TRBV7-9
J: TRBJ1-5
DNA: TGTGCCAGCAGCCCAGGGGATAATCGACCCCAGCATTTT
CDR3: CASSPGDNRPQHF

D: TRBD1
length: 16
size: NA
V: TRBV18
J: TRBJ2-7
DNA: TGTGCCAGCTCACCACCGGGCGGGACAGGGTATAACGAGCAGTACTTC
CDR3: CASSPPGGTGYNEQYF

D: TRBD2
length: 15
size: NA
V: TRBV18
J: TRBJ2-7
DNA: TGTGCCAGCTCACCATTTGTCAGCGGGGGGTACGAGCAGTACTTC
CDR3: CASSPFVSGGYEQYF

D: TRBD1
length: 16
size: NA
V: TRBV3-1/TRBV3-2
J: TRBJ1-5
DNA: TGTGCCAGCAGCTCGATGGACAGGGGGCATACTAAGCCCCAGCATTTT
CDR3: CASSSMDRGHTKPQHF

D: TRBD1
length: 15
size: NA
V: TRBV11-3
J: TRBJ1-1
DNA: TGTGCCAGCAGCGGTGGAGGACAGGGGAACACTGAAGCTTTCTTT
CDR3: CASSGGGQGNTEAFF

D: NA
length: 13
size: NA
V: TRBV7-9
J: TRBJ1-5
DNA: TGTGCCAGCAGCTTAGGGGACTATCAGCCCCAGCATTTT
CDR3: CASSLGDYQPQHF

D: TRBD1
length: 13
size: NA
V: TRBV3-1/TRBV3-2
J: TRBJ2-7
DNA: TGTGCCAGCGCGCTGGGACAGGCCTACGAGCAGTACTTC
CDR3: CASALGQAYEQYF

D: NA
length: 14
size: NA
V: TRBV27
J: TRBJ2-1
DNA: TGTGCCAGCAGTTTTTTCGGCCCGACGGGGGAGCAGTTCTTC
CDR3: CASSFFGPTGEQFF

D: NA
length: 15
size: NA
V: TRBV29-1
J: TRBJ1-5
DNA: TGCAGCGTATCCATCCAGGGTAATAGCAATCAGCCCCAGCATTTT
CDR3: CSVSIQGNSNQPQHF

D: NA
length: 15
size: NA
V: TRBV25-1
J: TRBJ2-3
DNA: TGTGCCAGCAGTGAATACACAGGGTGGAAAGATACGCAGTATTTT
CDR3: CASSEYTGWKDTQYF

D: NA
length: 16
size: NA
V: TRBV6-5
J: TRBJ1-2
DNA: TGTGCCAGCAGTTATCGTGGCAGATCGAGGGGGTATGGCTACACCTTC
CDR3: CASSYRGRSRGYGYTF

D: TRBD2
length: 13
size: NA
V: TRBV28
J: TRBJ2-3
DNA: TGTGCCTGGACTAGCGGAAACACAGATACGCAGTATTTT
CDR3: CAWTSGNTDTQYF

D: TRBD1
length: 16
size: NA
V: TRBV15
J: TRBJ1-1
DNA: TGTGCCACCAGCAGAGGGGGACAGTTAATGAACACTGAAGCTTTCTTT
CDR3: CATSRGGQLMNTEAFF

D: NA
length: 16
size: NA
V: TRBV18
J: TRBJ2-2
DNA: TGTGCCAGCTCACCAGCGCCCGGGTTGATCACCGGGGAGCTGTTTTTT
CDR3: CASSPAPGLITGELFF

D: TRBD2
length: 17
size: NA
V: TRBV3-1/TRBV3-2
J: TRBJ2-3
DNA: TGTGCCAGCAGCCAAGGGCTAGCGGGAGGGCTTGGTGATACGCAGTATTTT
CDR3: CASSQGLAGGLGDTQYF

D: NA
length: 14
size: NA
V: TRBV28
J: TRBJ1-4
DNA: TGTGCCAGCAGTTCAGGGGCGCAAGATGAAAAACTGTTTTTT
CDR3: CASSSGAQDEKLFF

D: TRBD2
length: 16
size: once
V: TRBV7-2
J: TRBJ2-1
DNA: TGTGCCAGCAGCAGCTTGACGACTAGCGGGAGCGATGAGCAGTTCTTC
CDR3: CASSSLTTSGSDEQFF

D: TRBD1
length: 14
size: NA
V: TRBV3-1/TRBV3-2
J: TRBJ1-5
DNA: TGTGCCAGCAGCCCCGGACAGGAGAATCAGCCCCAGCATTTT
CDR3: CASSPGQENQPQHF

D: TRBD1
length: 15
size: NA
V: TRBV7-9
J: TRBJ1-4
DNA: TGTGCCAGCAGCTTCCGGGACAGGGGAGATGAAAAACTGTTTTTT
CDR3: CASSFRDRGDEKLFF

D: TRBD1
length: 18
size: NA
V: TRBV9
J: TRBJ2-7
DNA: TGTGCCAGCAGCCTCAACTCAGAAGGTGGGACAGGGGCCAACGAGCAGTACTTC
CDR3: CASSLNSEGGTGANEQYF